This T cell receptor beta chain is from a study of T cell responses to AZD1222 COVID-19 vaccine. Study information: Pooling was applied to second doses at about 4 or about 12 weeks.

Assay: immunoSEQ multiplex PCR; the TCRdb copy retains only in-frame clones and omits some. Among some 96,000 clones listed, 75% to 90% were seen once. Note on this clone: Its antigen is undetermined.

Between the trimmed V and J ends, which lost 5 bases and 2 bases, there was a span of 11 bases. This CDR3 contains 14 residues. CDR1 and CDR2 (germline): MNHEY, SVGAGI. Study findings and constraints: Rises in breadth and depth of Spike-specific TCRs came after two AZD1222 doses. The span of vaccine-associated CD4 TCRs extended across spike, with dominance at 160-218 and 743-854. Repertoires were obtained solely post-peak T cell response.

The TCR comes from an adult in good health. This rearrangement joins TRBV6-5 to TRBJ2-3, with D possibly being TRBD2 (6 bases). The sequencing used peripheral blood, collected on day 0 of AZD1222 vaccination. The CDR3 sequence: CASSTRGYTDTQYF. The CDR3 DNA is TGTGCCAGCAGTACCCGGGGGTACACAGATACGCAGTATTTT.